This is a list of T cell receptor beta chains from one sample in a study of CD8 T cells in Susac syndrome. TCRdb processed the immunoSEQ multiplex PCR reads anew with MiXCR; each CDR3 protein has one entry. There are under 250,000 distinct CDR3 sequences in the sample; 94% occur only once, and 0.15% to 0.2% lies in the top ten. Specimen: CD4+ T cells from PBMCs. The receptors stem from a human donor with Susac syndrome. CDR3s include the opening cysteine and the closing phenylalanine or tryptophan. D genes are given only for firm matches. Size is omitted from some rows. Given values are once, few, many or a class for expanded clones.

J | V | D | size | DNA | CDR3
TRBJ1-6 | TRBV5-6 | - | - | TGTGCCAGCAGCCGGGCCAGGTCCTATAATTCACCCCTCCACTTT | CASSRARSYNSPLHF
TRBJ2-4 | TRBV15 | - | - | TGTGCCACCAGCAGAGCCGGACCAAATATCAAAAACATTCAGTACTTC | CATSRAGPNIKNIQYF
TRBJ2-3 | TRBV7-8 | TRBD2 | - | TGTGCCAGCAGCTTTGGGGACTACCAGAGCACAGATACGCAGTATTTT | CASSFGDYQSTDTQYF
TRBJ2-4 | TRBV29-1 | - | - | TGCAGCGTTACCGGGGCGCAGCAAGGGTCTATTCAGTACTTC | CSVTGAQQGSIQYF
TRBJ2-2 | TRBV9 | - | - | TGTGCCAGCAGCGGTGGTAGGGTAAACACCGGGGAGCTGTTTTTT | CASSGGRVNTGELFF
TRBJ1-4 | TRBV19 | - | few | TGTGCCAGTAGTGTACAGGGAGGGGATGAAAAACTGTTTTTT | CASSVQGGDEKLFF
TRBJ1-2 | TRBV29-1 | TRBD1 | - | TGCAGCGTTGGGCGGGACAGGGATGGCTACACCTTC | CSVGRDRDGYTF
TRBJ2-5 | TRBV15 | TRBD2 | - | TGTGCCACCAGCAGAGGCGGACTAGCGGGGGGGTTCCAGCGGCGGGAGACCCAGTACTTC | CATSRGGLAGGFQRRETQYF
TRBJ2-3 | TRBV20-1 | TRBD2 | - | TGCAGTGCTAGAGTAACTAGCGGCACAGATACGCAGTATTTT | CSARVTSGTDTQYF
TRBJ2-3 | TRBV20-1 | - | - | TGCAGTGCTAGAGGACGGGTAGCCTCAGATACGCAGTATTTT | CSARGRVASDTQYF
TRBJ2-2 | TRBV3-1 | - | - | TGTGCCAGCAGCTATCGACAGGCGGCCGGGGAGCTGTTTTTT | CASSYRQAAGELFF
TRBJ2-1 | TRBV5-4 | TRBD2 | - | TGTGCCAGCAGCTTCGGCGGACTAGCGGGGTTAAACAATGAGCAGTTCTTC | CASSFGGLAGLNNEQFF
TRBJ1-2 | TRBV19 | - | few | TGTGCCAGTAGTATAGAAACAGGCAACTATGGCTACACCTTC | CASSIETGNYGYTF
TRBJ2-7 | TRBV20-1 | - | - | TGCAGTGCTAGATCCCCTAGACAGAGCTCCTACGAGCAGTACTTC | CSARSPRQSSYEQYF
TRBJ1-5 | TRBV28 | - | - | TGTGCCAGCAGCCCAGGGGATCAGCCCCAGCATTTT | CASSPGDQPQHF
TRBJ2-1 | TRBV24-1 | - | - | TGTGCCACCAGTGCCACTGGGTCAGGGGCTCCGAATGAGCAGTTCTTC | CATSATGSGAPNEQFF
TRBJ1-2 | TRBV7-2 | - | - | TGTGCCAGCAGCTTAGAGGGCACGCCCTATGGCTACACCTTC | CASSLEGTPYGYTF
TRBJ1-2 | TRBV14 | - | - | TGTGCCAGCAGCCAAGAACTGAGCTATGGCTACACCTTC | CASSQELSYGYTF
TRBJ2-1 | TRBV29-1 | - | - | TGCAGCGCCTGGGTTGGGGGAGACTCCTACAATGAGCAGTTCTTC | CSAWVGGDSYNEQFF
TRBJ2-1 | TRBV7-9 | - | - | TGTGCCAGCAGCCCGTCGGGACTTTCGGGCTACAATGAGCAGTTCTTC | CASSPSGLSGYNEQFF
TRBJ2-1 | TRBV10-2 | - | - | TGCGCCAGCAGTGAGAGCTTTCGGGAGCAGTTCTTC | CASSESFREQFF
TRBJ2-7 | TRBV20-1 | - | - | TGCAGTGCTAGCAGGTCGGGCAGGGCCGTATCCTACGAGCAGTACTTC | CSASRSGRAVSYEQYF
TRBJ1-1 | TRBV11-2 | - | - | TGTGCCAGCAGCTCGCACCCCCTCGACAGGTCCCGCACTGAAGCTTTCTTT | CASSSHPLDRSRTEAFF
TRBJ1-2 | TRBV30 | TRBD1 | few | TGTGCCTGGAGGGGACAGGGGGTGGCGTATGGCTACACCTTC | CAWRGQGVAYGYTF
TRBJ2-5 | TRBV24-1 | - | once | TGTGCCACCAGTGATCCCCGGCCCCAGTACTTC | CATSDPRPQYF
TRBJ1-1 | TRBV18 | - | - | TGTGCCAGCTATGGGCCTCAGAACACTGAAGCTTTCTTT | CASYGPQNTEAFF
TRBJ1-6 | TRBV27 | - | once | TGTGCCAGCAGTTCCCGGACCTATTCACCCCTCCACTTT | CASSSRTYSPLHF
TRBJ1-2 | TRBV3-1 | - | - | TGTGCCAGCAGCCAATTAGGATTACAGTATGGCTACACCTTC | CASSQLGLQYGYTF
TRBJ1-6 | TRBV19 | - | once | TGTGCCAGTAGTATAAGGGGCGGAACTAGCTCCTATAATTCACCCCTCCACTTT | CASSIRGGTSSYNSPLHF